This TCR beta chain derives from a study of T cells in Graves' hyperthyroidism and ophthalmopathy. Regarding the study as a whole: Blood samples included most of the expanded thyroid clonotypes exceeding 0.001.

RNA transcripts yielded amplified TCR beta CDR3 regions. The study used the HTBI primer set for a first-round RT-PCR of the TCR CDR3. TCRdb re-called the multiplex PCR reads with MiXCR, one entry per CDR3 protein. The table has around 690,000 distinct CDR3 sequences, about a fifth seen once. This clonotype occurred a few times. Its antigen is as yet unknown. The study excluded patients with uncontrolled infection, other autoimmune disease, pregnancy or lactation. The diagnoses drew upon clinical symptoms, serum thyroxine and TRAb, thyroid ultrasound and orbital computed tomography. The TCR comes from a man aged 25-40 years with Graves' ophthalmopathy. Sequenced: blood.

The CDR3, as DNA: TGTGCCAGCAGCTTAGAGCCCCTAGCGGGGACTTACGAGCAGTACTTC. This gives the protein CASSLEPLAGTYEQYF. This chain connects TRBV7-8 to TRBJ2-7; 9 bases are a match to TRBD2. The CDR3 length is 16 residues. The J segment lost 4 bases and the V segment lost 1 base, leaving 8 bases of the junction unmatched. The germline V gene has CDR1 SGHVS and CDR2 FQNEAQ.